The entry below gives a single T cell receptor (beta chain) sequence along with its context. The entry originates in a study of blood T cell repertoires in COVID-19. Whole-study context: Nucleic acid was either cDNA or gDNA, and it came from T cells, B-cell-depleted T cells, or PBMCs.

Germline CDR1 is SGHTA and CDR2 is FQGTGA. The CDR3 spans 12 residues. V gave up 5 bases and J gave up 8 bases, with 9 bases separating them. Libraries were prepared by immunoSEQ multiplex PCR; TCRdb keeps only in-frame clonotypes and omits some of them. The sample lists under 200,000 clones, approximately 87% occurring once. The chain joins TRBV7-3 to TRBJ2-2, with D uncertain. The origin of this receptor is a man aged 35-49 years with active or convalescent COVID-19. Sequenced material: peripheral blood. CDR3 region: CASSPPPGELFF. In nucleotides, the CDR3 is TGTGCCAGCAGCCCCCCCCCGGGGGAGCTGTTTTTT.